The clone carrying this T cell receptor beta chain occurred many times. The target antigen is unknown. The sample belongs to a study of T cell repertoires in cytomegalovirus infection. About the research overall: A matching HLA type, together with CMV infection, was signaled by public TCR beta signatures. Findings of the study overall: Cumulative public TCR beta family frequency identified CMV carriers with the relevant HLA. In two of eight donors, the top clonotype was HLA-C-restricted CMV-specific.

V dropped 5 bases and J dropped 6 bases, with 15 bases sitting between them. Germline assignment: CDR1 SGHTA and CDR2 FQGNSA. This CDR3 comprises 14 residues. TCRdb passed the reads through MiXCR, listing each CDR3 protein once. The sample holds 200,000 to 300,000 distinct CDR3 sequences; 6% to 8% are singletons and the top ten take 6.5%. Sequencing input: PBMCs. The V gene is TRBV7-2, the J gene TRBJ2-3; no firm D call. The sequence was obtained from a human donor in good health (CMV status not recorded). Some clones in this sample may be carry-over from other donors' samples. The CDR3, as DNA: TGTGCCAGCAGCCCGAATCAGATGGGGGATACGCAGTATTTT. It yields the protein CASSPNQMGDTQYF.